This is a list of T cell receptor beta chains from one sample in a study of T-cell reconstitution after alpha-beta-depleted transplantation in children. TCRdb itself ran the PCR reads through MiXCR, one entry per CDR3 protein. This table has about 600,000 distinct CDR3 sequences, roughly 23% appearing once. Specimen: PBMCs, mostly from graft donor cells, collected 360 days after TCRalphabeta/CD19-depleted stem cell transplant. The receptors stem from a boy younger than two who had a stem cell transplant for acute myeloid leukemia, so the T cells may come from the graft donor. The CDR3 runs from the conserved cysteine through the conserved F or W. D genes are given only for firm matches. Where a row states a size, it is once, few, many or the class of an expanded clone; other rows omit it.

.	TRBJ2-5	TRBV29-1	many	TGCAGCGTTGGATACCTCCAGTACCAAGAGACCCAGTACTTC	CSVGYLQYQETQYF
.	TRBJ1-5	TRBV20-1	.	TGCAGTGCTAGGGGGGAGAGGGAAGATCAGCCCCAGCATTTT	CSARGEREDQPQHF
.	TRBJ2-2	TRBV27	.	TGTGCCAGCAGTTTTTGGGCCGGGGAGCTGTTTTTT	CASSFWAGELFF
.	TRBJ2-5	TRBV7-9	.	TGTGCCAGCAGCTTAGACGGAGCCGAGACCCAGTACTTC	CASSLDGAETQYF
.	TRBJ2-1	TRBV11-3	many	TGTGCCAGCAGCTTCCATCGGTGGGGGCGCTCCTACAATGAGCAGTTCTTC	CASSFHRWGRSYNEQFF
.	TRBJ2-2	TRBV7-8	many	TGTGCCAGCAGCCAGGCGGCTGGGGAGCTGTTTTTT	CASSQAAGELFF
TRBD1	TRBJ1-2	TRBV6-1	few	TGTGCCAGCAGTAGACAGGGACGTGGCTACACCTTC	CASSRQGRGYTF
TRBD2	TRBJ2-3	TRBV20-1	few	TGCAGTGCTAGGGGACTAGCGGGGGCAGATACGCAGTATTTT	CSARGLAGADTQYF
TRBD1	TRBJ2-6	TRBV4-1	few	TGCGCCAGCAGCCAACCCCGGGACAGGGGTACGGCCGGGGCCAACGTCCTGACTTTC	CASSQPRDRGTAGANVLTF
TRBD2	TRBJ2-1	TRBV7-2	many	TGTGCCAGCAGCTTCCTCGGACTAGCGGGATTCAATGAGCAGTTCTTC	CASSFLGLAGFNEQFF
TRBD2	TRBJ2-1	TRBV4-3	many	TGCGCCAGCAGCCAAGAAAGTGTTAGCGGGGGGGCACTCTACAATGAGCAGTTCTTC	CASSQESVSGGALYNEQFF
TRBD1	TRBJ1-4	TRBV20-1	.	TGCAGTGCCGGGACAGTAGGAGGAGAAAAACTGTTTTTT	CSAGTVGGEKLFF
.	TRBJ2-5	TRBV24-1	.	TGTGCCACGGCACAGGGAGGAGAGGAAGAGACCCAGTACTTC	CATAQGGEEETQYF
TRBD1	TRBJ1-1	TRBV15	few	TGTGCCACCAGCGTAGGGACAGTATTTGAAGCTTTCTTT	CATSVGTVFEAFF
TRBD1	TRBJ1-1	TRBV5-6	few	TGTGCCAGCAGCTTCGACAGGGTAGGGACTGAAGCTTTCTTT	CASSFDRVGTEAFF
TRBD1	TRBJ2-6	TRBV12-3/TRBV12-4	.	TGTGCCAGCAGTCCAATCGACAGGGAGCCCTCCTCTGGGGCCAACGTCCTGACTTTC	CASSPIDREPSSGANVLTF
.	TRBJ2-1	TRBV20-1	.	TGCAGTGCTAGGGAATCCGTAGGGAGGAATGAGCAGTTCTTC	CSARESVGRNEQFF
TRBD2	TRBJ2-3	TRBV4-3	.	TGCGCCAGCAGCCGGCTAAGCGGGGTCCCTACAGATACGCAGTATTTT	CASSRLSGVPTDTQYF
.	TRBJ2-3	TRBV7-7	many	TGTGCCAGCAGCTTAGGTCGGACCTACACAGATACGCAGTATTTT	CASSLGRTYTDTQYF
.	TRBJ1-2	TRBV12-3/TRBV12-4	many	TGTGCCAGCAGTTTGACAGCTAACTATGGCTACACCTTC	CASSLTANYGYTF
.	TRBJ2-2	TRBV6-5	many	TGTGCCAGCAGTTACTCGACCTCCGGGGAGCTGTTTTTT	CASSYSTSGELFF
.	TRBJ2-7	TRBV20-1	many	TGCAGTGCTGCCGGAGACAGACGCGCCTACTACGAGCAGTACTTC	CSAAGDRRAYYEQYF